This is a list of T cell receptor beta chains from one sample in a study of tumor and adjacent non-tumor tissue in lung cancer. TCRdb re-called the multiplex PCR reads with MiXCR, one entry per CDR3 protein. The sample lists some 200,000 distinct CDR3 sequences, around 70% seen once, with 20% to 25% in the top ten. Sequencing was performed on lung tumor tissue. Receptors originate from a man in his sixties with non-small cell lung cancer. CDR3s leave out the opening cysteine and the closing phenylalanine or tryptophan. The order of the fields is J gene, CDR3 length, V gene, CDR3 protein.

>TRBJ2-7|11|TRBV5-5
ASSLETGGVLY
>TRBJ1-1|13|TRBV12-3/TRBV12-4
ASSSRTGRRSGAF
>TRBJ1-5|12|TRBV5-5
ASSLDRGDQPQH
>TRBJ1-1|13|TRBV20-1
NATQTGGANIEAF
>TRBJ2-1|15|TRBV4-3
TSSQGPEGGIRNEHF
>TRBJ2-2|18|TRBV4-2
ASSKKSGLRNVGNTEELF
>TRBJ2-2|11|TRBV12-3/TRBV12-4
ASSLGLTGELF
>TRBJ2-1|11|TRBV11-2
ASNKESGGEQF
>TRBJ2-1|13|TRBV24-1
ATNDLQAIGNEQF
>TRBJ2-6|15|TRBV12-3/TRBV12-4
ASSSISGETGANVLT
>TRBJ2-3|13|TRBV20-1
SAGPSGYSTDTQY
>TRBJ2-2|12|TRBV12-3/TRBV12-4
ASKTATDTGELF
>TRBJ1-5|12|TRBV6-1
ASPTGYSNQPQH
>TRBJ1-4|12|TRBV29-1
SVRRGQIGEKLF
>TRBJ2-1|14|TRBV11-2
VSRGGSGGSYNEQF
>TRBJ2-1|13|TRBV12-3/TRBV12-4
ASSRRDSSYNEQF
>TRBJ2-5|13|TRBV20-1
SASGGQERRETQY
>TRBJ1-2|13|TRBV5-1
AIRLGQGAIDGYN
>TRBJ1-3|10|TRBV20-1
SVRRPRNTIY
>TRBJ1-5|13|TRBV11-3
ASSAGTGGGQPHH
>TRBJ2-3|14|TRBV6-5
ASTGLAGGGTDTQY
>TRBJ2-1|13|TRBV10-3
AISEPGKRSNEQF
>TRBJ1-2|11|TRBV10-1
ASSEGQGAAYT
>TRBJ1-1|11|TRBV6-1
VSSEGQNTEAF
>TRBJ1-4|11|TRBV18
ASRGTGNEKLF
>TRBJ2-3|14|TRBV12-3/TRBV12-4
ASSPIAGQAGRTQY
>TRBJ2-1|10|TRBV20-1
GVAGANNEQF
>TRBJ2-3|11|TRBV12-3/TRBV12-4
VNTPVSTDTQY
>TRBJ1-2|12|TRBV12-3/TRBV12-4
ANSFQRTNYGYT
>TRBJ2-1|13|TRBV6-1
ASSEQTSGHNGQF
>TRBJ2-5|10|TRBV11-2
ASRVAGETQY
>TRBJ1-2|14|TRBV28
AISLGSHRRNYGYT
>TRBJ1-5|12|TRBV20-1
SAEGGQTNQLQH
>TRBJ2-1|12|TRBV6-6
ASSQLMVGNEQF
>TRBJ1-6|10|TRBV21-1
ASSPVISPLH
>TRBJ2-1|16|TRBV11-1
ASSPELAGGNSYNEQF
>TRBJ2-3|14|TRBV5-6
ASSLGARGGSDTRY
>TRBJ2-1|14|TRBV5-4
ASSSVRGRGGNEQL
>TRBJ2-1|14|TRBV4-2
ARSQDGPSSHNEQF
>TRBJ2-1|14|TRBV12-3/TRBV12-4
ASSPRRKAGANEQF
>TRBJ1-4|10|TRBV20-1
SAREDTSKLF
>TRBJ2-3|13|TRBV20-1
SAGNAGLSTDTQY
>TRBJ2-1|13|TRBV5-6
VSSLAALPINEQF
>TRBJ1-2|12|TRBV6-5
ASSYSGGTYGYS
>TRBJ2-2|16|TRBV28
ASSLMTEQGRETGELF